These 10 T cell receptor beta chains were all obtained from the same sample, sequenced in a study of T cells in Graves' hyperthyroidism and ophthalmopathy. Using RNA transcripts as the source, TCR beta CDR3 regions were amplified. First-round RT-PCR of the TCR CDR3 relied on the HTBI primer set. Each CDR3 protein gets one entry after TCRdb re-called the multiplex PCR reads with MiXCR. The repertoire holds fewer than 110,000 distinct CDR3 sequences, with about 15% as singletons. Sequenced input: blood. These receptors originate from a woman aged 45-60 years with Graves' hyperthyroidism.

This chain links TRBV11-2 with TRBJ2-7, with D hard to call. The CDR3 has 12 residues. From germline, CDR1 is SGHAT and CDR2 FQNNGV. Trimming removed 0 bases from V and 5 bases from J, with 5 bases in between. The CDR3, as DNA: TGTGCCAGCAGCTTAGACGGCGACGAGCAGTACTTC. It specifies CASSLDGDEQYF.

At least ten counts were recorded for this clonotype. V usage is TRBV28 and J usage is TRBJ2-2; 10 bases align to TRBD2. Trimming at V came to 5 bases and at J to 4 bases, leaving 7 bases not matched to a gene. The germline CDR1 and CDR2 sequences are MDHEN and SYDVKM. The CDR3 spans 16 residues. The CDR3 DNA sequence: TGTGCCAGCAGTCTCCTAGCGGGAGCCGGCACCGGGGAGCTGTTTTTT. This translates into CASSLLAGAGTGELFF.

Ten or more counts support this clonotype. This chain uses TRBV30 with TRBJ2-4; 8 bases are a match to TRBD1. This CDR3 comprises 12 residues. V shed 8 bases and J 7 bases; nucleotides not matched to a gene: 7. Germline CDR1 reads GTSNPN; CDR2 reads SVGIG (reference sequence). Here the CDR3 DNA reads TGTGCCGCAGACAGGGGTATTAACATTCAGTACTTC. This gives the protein CAADRGINIQYF.

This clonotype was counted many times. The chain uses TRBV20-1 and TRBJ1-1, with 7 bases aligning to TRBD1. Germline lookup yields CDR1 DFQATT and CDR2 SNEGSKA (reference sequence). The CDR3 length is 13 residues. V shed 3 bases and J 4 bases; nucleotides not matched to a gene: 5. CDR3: CSARKDRSTEAFF. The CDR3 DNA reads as TGCAGTGCTAGGAAGGACAGGAGCACTGAAGCTTTCTTT.

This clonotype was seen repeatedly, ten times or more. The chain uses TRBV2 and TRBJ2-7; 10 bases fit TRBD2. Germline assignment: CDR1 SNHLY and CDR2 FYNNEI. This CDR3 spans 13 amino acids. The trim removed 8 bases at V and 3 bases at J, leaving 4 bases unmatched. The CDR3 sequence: CASGLAENYEQYF. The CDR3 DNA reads TGTGCCAGCGGACTAGCGGAGAACTACGAGCAGTACTTC. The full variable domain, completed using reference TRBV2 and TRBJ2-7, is EPEVTQTPSHQVTQMGQEVILRCVPISNHLYFYWYRQILGQKVEFLVSFYNNEISEKSEIFDDQFSVERPDGSNFTLKIRSTKLEDSAMYFCASGLAENYEQYFGPGTRLTVT.

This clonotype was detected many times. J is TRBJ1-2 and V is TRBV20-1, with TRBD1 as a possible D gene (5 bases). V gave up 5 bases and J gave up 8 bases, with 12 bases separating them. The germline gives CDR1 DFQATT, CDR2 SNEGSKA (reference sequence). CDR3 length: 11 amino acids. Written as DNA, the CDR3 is TGCAGTGCTTTGGGGCAGACGGGCTACACCTTC. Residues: CSALGQTGYTF.

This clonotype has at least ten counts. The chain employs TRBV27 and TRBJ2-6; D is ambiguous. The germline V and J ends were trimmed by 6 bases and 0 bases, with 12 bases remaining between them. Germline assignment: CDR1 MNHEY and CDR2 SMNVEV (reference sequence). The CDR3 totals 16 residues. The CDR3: CASSMGPISGANVLTF. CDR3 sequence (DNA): TGTGCCAGCAGCATGGGCCCAATCTCTGGGGCCAACGTCCTGACTTTC.

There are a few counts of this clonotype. CDR3 in DNA: TGCGCCAGCAGCCATCAGGGGTTTCGGGAGCTGTTTTTT. It codes for CASSHQGFRELFF. The gene calls are TRBV4-1 and TRBJ2-2, with D perhaps matching TRBD1 (6 bases). V was shortened by 3 bases and J by 9 bases, with 11 bases between the two germline ends. The CDR3 consists of 13 residues. Germline lookup yields CDR1 MGHRA and CDR2 YSYEKL.

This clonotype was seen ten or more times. CDR3 nucleotides: TGTGCCAGCAGTTTATCCAAATACGAGCAGTACTTC. Translation gives CASSLSKYEQYF. The chain is built from TRBV28 and TRBJ2-7; D unclear. The CDR3 contains 12 residues. Trimming took off 1 base at V and 4 bases at J, with 5 bases between the two ends. CDR1 is MDHEN, CDR2 SYDVKM, per germline.

The CDR3 DNA reads TGTGCCAGCAGCTTGTGGATCGGACAGGCACCCCGCAATGAGCAGTTCTTC. Translated: CASSLWIGQAPRNEQFF. This sequence joins TRBV5-8 and TRBJ2-1, with 7 bases that match TRBD1. V trimming: 1 base; J trimming: 6 bases; junction bases outside the gene matches: 13. The CDR3 covers 17 residues. Germline V gene sequence: CDR1 SGHTS, CDR2 YDEGEE.